Shown below are 27 T cell receptor beta chains from a single sample sequenced in a study of T cells in Graves' hyperthyroidism and ophthalmopathy. From RNA transcripts, TCR beta CDR3 regions were amplified. First-round RT-PCR of the TCR CDR3 relied on the HTBI primer set. TCRdb redid the calling of the multiplex PCR reads with MiXCR, one entry per CDR3 protein. The sample records 500,000 to 600,000 distinct CDR3 sequences, 40% to 55% being singletons. Material for sequencing was peripheral blood or thyroid tissue (not recorded which). These receptor sequences come from an adult woman with Graves' disease, either hyperthyroidism or ophthalmopathy (not recorded which).

The chain links TRBV7-2 to TRBJ1-1; 9 bases are a match to TRBD1. This CDR3 contains 15 residues. Losses at the gene ends were 4 bases for V and 10 bases for J; bases not matched to a gene: 13. Germline lookup yields CDR1 SGHTA and CDR2 FQGNSA. The CDR3 spells CASSSNPGQGLRAFF. DNA of the CDR3: TGTGCCAGCAGCTCCAATCCGGGACAGGGCCTGCGAGCTTTCTTT.

This clonotype was recorded at least ten times. J is TRBJ1-2 and V is TRBV12-3 or TRBV12-4; D remains unclear. The germline V and J ends were trimmed by 5 bases and 8 bases, with 15 bases remaining between them. The CDR3 loop spans 13 amino acids. CDR3 DNA: TGTGCCAGCAGTCCATCCACATCGGGCGGCTACACCTTC. This sequence encodes CASSPSTSGGYTF.

This clonotype has a single count. The rearrangement uses TRBV5-1 and TRBJ1-1; no definite D call. This CDR3 is built from 14 residues. The V end lost 3 bases, the J end lost 4 bases, and 13 bases lay between the germline ends. CDR1 is SGHRS, CDR2 YFSETQ, per germline. This CDR3 reads CASSSLYVSTEAFF. CDR3 nucleotides: TGCGCCAGCAGCTCCCTGTACGTGTCCACTGAAGCTTTCTTT.

V gene TRBV7-2 combines with J gene TRBJ2-1; perhaps TRBD2 as D (6 bases). Germline-derived CDR1 and CDR2 are SGHTA and FQGNSA. The CDR3 runs to 15 residues. V was cut by 0 bases and J by 5 bases, with 11 bases left in between. CDR3 amino acids: CASSLASGWDNEQFF. CDR3 sequence (DNA): TGTGCCAGCAGCTTAGCGAGCGGGTGGGACAATGAGCAGTTCTTC.

This CDR3 is CASSQRQRGLKGYTF. In nucleotides, the CDR3 is TGTGCCAGCAGCCAGCGGCAGCGTGGACTTAAGGGCTACACCTTC. The chain is built from TRBV14 and TRBJ1-2; D unresolved. Per the germline V gene, CDR1 is SGHDN and CDR2 is FVKESK. CDR3 size: 15 residues. V was shortened by 3 bases and J by 8 bases, with 19 bases between the two germline ends.

In its sample, this clonotype was seen once. The junction departs from the called germline gene at one end, perhaps through a read error. The chain carries TRBV2 and TRBJ1-4, with 7 bases fitting TRBD1. CDR1 SNHLY and CDR2 FYNNEI come from the germline V gene. This CDR3 comprises 14 residues. CDR3 bases: TGCGCCAGCAGTACACCAGGGGGGGATGAAAAACTGTTTTTT. Its translation is CASSTPGGDEKLFF. Full variable domain (rest looked up from reference TRBV2 and TRBJ1-4): EPEVTQTPSHQVTQMGQEVILRCVPISNHLYFYWYRQILGQKVEFLVSFYNNEISEKSEIFDDQFSVERPDGSNFTLKIRSTKLEDSAMYFCASSTPGGDEKLFFGSGTQLSVL.

V gene TRBV10-3 combines with J gene TRBJ2-7; 7 bases align to TRBD1. CDR3 length: 14 residues. CDR1 and CDR2 from the germline V gene are ENHRY and SYGVKD. After removal of 6 bases from V and 0 bases from J, the junction contained 5 bases not matched to a gene. CDR3 residues: CAISEGQNSYEQYF. CDR3 nucleotide sequence: TGTGCCATCAGCGAGGGACAGAACTCCTACGAGCAGTACTTC.

The chain uses TRBV7-2 and TRBJ1-1; 7 nucleotides align to TRBD1. The V segment lost 3 bases and the J segment 7 bases; nucleotides outside the gene matches: 2. Germline CDR1 is SGHTA and CDR2 is FQGNSA. There are 12 residues in the CDR3. CDR3 DNA: TGTGCCAGCAGCTTCAGGGGGGATGAAGCTTTCTTT. It encodes CASSFRGDEAFF.

As for this clonotype: A read error may be the cause here, since a much bigger clone is one base away. The chain has TRBV6-5 and TRBJ2-5, with TRBD1 matching 8 bases. J was trimmed by 5 bases and V by 5 bases; bases with no gene match: 13. Germline V gene sequence: CDR1 MNHEY, CDR2 SVGAGI. The CDR3 is made up of 16 amino acids. CDR3 nucleotides: TGTGCCAGCAGTCACGACCCGGGACAGGAAAGGGAGACCCAGTACTTC. Amino acids: CASSHDPGQERETQYF.

The chain joins TRBV9 to TRBJ1-1; maybe TRBD1 (5 bases). The CDR3 runs 12 residues. Trimming pared 7 bases from V and 5 bases from J, leaving 12 bases between. The V gene's germline CDR1 is SGDLS and CDR2 YYNGEE. The CDR3 coding sequence is TGTGCCAGCTCGGGGCGCGGTACTGAAGCTTTCTTT. It translates to CASSGRGTEAFF.

This sequence joins TRBV7-9 and TRBJ1-2; D possibly corresponds to TRBD1 (5 bases). The CDR3 contains 13 residues. Germline V gene sequence: CDR1 SEHNR, CDR2 FQNEAQ (reference sequence). With 5 bases removed from V and 4 bases from J, the gap between germline ends came to 11 bases. CDR3 loop: CASSGSGAYGYTF. CDR3 bases: TGTGCCAGCAGCGGCAGTGGGGCCTATGGCTACACCTTC.

In its sample, this clonotype was seen a few times. The rearrangement joins TRBV15 to TRBJ1-2; no firm D call. This CDR3 contains 15 residues. CDR1 LNHNV and CDR2 YYDKDF come from the germline V gene (reference sequence). With 4 bases removed from V and 6 bases from J, the gap between germline ends came to 18 bases. The CDR3 sequence: CATSTDLRGENGYTF. Here the CDR3 DNA reads TGTGCCACCAGCACAGACCTACGGGGAGAGAATGGCTACACCTTC.

About this clonotype: A single base separates this from a much larger clone, so it may be a read error. This sequence joins TRBV4-2 and TRBJ1-4; 8 positions agree with TRBD1. The CDR3 sequence is 15 residues long. Germline CDR1 and CDR2: LGHNA and YNFKEQ. The CDR3 DNA reads TGTGCCAACAGCCGCCTACAGGGGGAGGCCGAAAAACTGTTTTTT. Amino acid sequence: CANSRLQGEAEKLFF.

The chain employs TRBV29-1 and TRBJ1-2, with TRBD1 as a possible D gene (5 bases). CDR3 length: 11 residues. The V gene lost 1 base and the J gene lost 6 bases, with 6 bases spanning the gap. Germline lookup yields CDR1 SQVTM and CDR2 ANQGSEA. In DNA, the CDR3 is TGCAGCGTTGAAGGGGACGATGGCTACACCTTC. This gives the protein CSVEGDDGYTF.

This clonotype was recorded once. The chain links TRBV7-4 to TRBJ2-5; D tentatively fits TRBD1 or TRBD2 (5 bases each). Germline values: CDR1 SGHVT, CDR2 SQSDAQ. V lost 0 bases to trimming and J lost 0 bases, with 11 bases between them. This CDR3 has 16 amino acids. The CDR3 loop is CASSLAGPRYQETQYF. The DNA for the CDR3 is TGTGCCAGCAGCTTAGCGGGACCGCGGTACCAAGAGACCCAGTACTTC.

In its sample, this clonotype was seen many times. V is TRBV28 and J is TRBJ1-6, with a weak D call TRBD1 (5 bases). The germline V gene has CDR1 MDHEN and CDR2 SYDVKM. The CDR3 extends over 13 amino acids. With 6 bases removed from V and 5 bases from J, the gap between germline ends came to 8 bases. The CDR3 nucleotides are TGTGCCAGCAGGGGGCGTAATAATTCACCCCTCCACTTT. It encodes CASRGRNNSPLHF. Combining the CDR3 with reference TRBV28 and TRBJ1-6 gives the whole variable domain DVKVTQSSRYLVKRTGEKVFLECVQDMDHENMFWYRQDPGLGLRLIYFSYDVKMKEKGDIPEGYSVSREKKERFSLILESASTNQTSMYLCASRGRNNSPLHFGNGTRLTVT.

At least ten counts were recorded for this clonotype. The CDR3 protein is CASSEQGPNYGYTF. The CDR3 DNA reads TGTGCCAGCAGTGAGCAGGGTCCCAACTATGGCTACACCTTC. The chain employs TRBV6-1 and TRBJ1-2; possibly TRBD1 for D (5 bases). Germline values: CDR1 MNHNS, CDR2 SASEGT. V was trimmed by 3 bases and J by 2 bases, leaving 10 bases between them. The CDR3 runs 14 residues.

This chain joins TRBV5-4 and TRBJ2-5; 8 bases are shared with TRBD2. Germline lookup yields CDR1 SGHNT and CDR2 YYREEE (reference sequence). V shed 0 bases, J shed 1 base, and the junction held 8 bases outside the gene matches. This CDR3 is 17 amino acids long. Here the CDR3 reads CASSLVLAERVQETQYF. CDR3 coding DNA: TGTGCCAGCAGCTTGGTACTAGCGGAGAGAGTCCAAGAGACCCAGTACTTC.

The J gene is TRBJ1-2, the V gene TRBV4-1, with D hard to call. Deletions cut 1 base from V and 4 bases from J, with 7 bases between. Germline values: CDR1 MGHRA, CDR2 YSYEKL. The CDR3 is 13 amino acids. CDR3 coding DNA: TGCGCCAGCAGCCAAGTTAGTTTCTATGGCTACACCTTC. Its protein is CASSQVSFYGYTF.

This clonotype occurred many times. The V call is TRBV20-1, the J call TRBJ2-5; 11 bases are a match to TRBD2. Germline CDR1 and CDR2: DFQATT and SNEGSKA (reference sequence). The CDR3 extends over 15 amino acids. V was clipped by 7 bases and J by 2 bases; unmatched bases: 9. CDR3 nucleotide sequence: TGCAGTGTGCGGCTAGCGGGAGGTCGGCAAGAGACCCAGTACTTC. Translated, it gives CSVRLAGGRQETQYF.

This clonotype was counted at least ten times. V is TRBV10-3 and J is TRBJ1-5, with 7 positions matching TRBD1. V shed 7 bases, J shed 4 bases, and the junction held 4 bases outside the gene matches. The CDR3 runs to 13 residues. CDR1 ENHRY and CDR2 SYGVKD come from the germline V gene. The CDR3 spells CAITRGENQPQHF. Here the CDR3 DNA reads TGTGCCATCACCAGGGGGGAGAATCAGCCCCAGCATTTT.

This clonotype was found a few times. The genes are TRBV29-1 and TRBJ2-5; unclear D gene. Germline V CDR1 and CDR2: SQVTM, ANQGSEA. V lost 6 bases, J lost 2 bases, and 7 bases lay in between. The CDR3 loop spans 11 amino acids. This chain's CDR3 is CSVRQQETQYF. The CDR3 DNA follows: TGCAGCGTGCGTCAACAAGAGACCCAGTACTTC.

This clonotype was recorded many times. The V and J genes are TRBV10-2 and TRBJ2-5; either TRBD1 or TRBD2 may supply D (5 bases each). V was pared by 2 bases and J by 4 bases, with 11 bases between. This CDR3 has 14 amino acids. CDR1 and CDR2 (germline): WSHSY, SAAADI. The DNA of the CDR3 is TGCGCCAGCAGTGAGAAGAGGGGCGGAGAGACCCAGTACTTC. Translation: CASSEKRGGETQYF.

The CDR3 DNA follows: TGTGCCACCAGTGGAGGACAGGGGGATAGCACAGATACGCAGTATTTT. The encoded protein is CATSGGQGDSTDTQYF. The V and J genes are TRBV24-1 and TRBJ2-3, with TRBD1 matching over 10 bases. CDR1 is KGHDR, CDR2 SFDVKD, per germline. The V and J ends lost 5 bases and 0 bases, in that order; junction bases with no gene match: 4. This CDR3 is built from 16 residues.

The table lists this clonotype with a few counts. V and J are TRBV3-1 and TRBJ1-6; D not resolved. Trimming took 5 bases from V and 7 from J, leaving 18 bases between them. Germline lookup yields CDR1 LGHDT and CDR2 YNNKEL (reference sequence). This CDR3 region has 16 residues. CDR3: CASSLDVGAGNSPLHF. CDR3 coding DNA: TGTGCCAGCAGCTTGGATGTGGGCGCCGGGAATTCACCCCTCCACTTT.

This clonotype was recorded only once. The rearrangement uses TRBV15 and TRBJ1-4, with 8 bases fitting TRBD1. With 1 base clipped from V and 3 bases from J, the junction kept 7 bases outside the gene matches. The CDR3 has 17 amino acids. CDR1 is LNHNV and CDR2 is YYDKDF in the germline V gene (reference sequence). This CDR3 reads CATSRAAGGWPNEKLFF. In DNA form, the CDR3 reads TGTGCCACCAGCAGAGCGGCAGGGGGCTGGCCTAATGAAAAACTGTTTTTT.

The J gene is TRBJ1-1, the V gene TRBV10-3; D is uncertain. The germline CDR1 and CDR2 sequences are ENHRY and SYGVKD. This CDR3 is built from 16 residues. Trimming pared 2 bases from V and 4 bases from J, leaving 17 bases between. CDR3 DNA: TGTGCCATCAGTGAGCCGTCTCGTCGCGGTTTCACTGAAGCTTTCTTT. This sequence encodes CAISEPSRRGFTEAFF.